A selection of T cell receptor beta chains follows, all from one sample in a study of blood T cell repertoires in COVID-19. Using immunoSEQ multiplex PCR, the repertoire was profiled, and TCRdb retains in-frame clones only, with some absent. Of around 150,000 clones in the sample, roughly 87% are singletons; the top ten hold roughly 4.5%. The material sequenced was peripheral blood. These receptors were taken from a woman between 55 and 75 years old with active or convalescent COVID-19. Each CDR3 is given with its conserved first and last residue. Each record gives: clone size, V gene, D gene, J gene, CDR3 DNA, CDR3 protein. A D gene is named only where the DNA matches it firmly. Clone size is shown for a subset of rows, as once, few, many or a class of expanded clone.

clone size: NA; V gene: TRBV4-3; D gene: TRBD1; J gene: TRBJ2-7; CDR3 DNA: TGCGCCAGCAGCCAAGGACCGACAGGGGTGGGTGAGGAGCAGTACTTC; CDR3 protein: CASSQGPTGVGEEQYF
clone size: NA; V gene: TRBV10-3; D gene: NA; J gene: TRBJ1-6; CDR3 DNA: TGTGCCATCAGTGATGGGGGCGAAGGAGGTTCACCCCTCCACTTT; CDR3 protein: CAISDGGEGGSPLHF
clone size: NA; V gene: TRBV2; D gene: TRBD2; J gene: TRBJ2-1; CDR3 DNA: TGTGCCAGCAGGGAACTAGCGGGGGGTTACAATGAGCAGTTCTTC; CDR3 protein: CASRELAGGYNEQFF
clone size: once; V gene: TRBV4-1; D gene: NA; J gene: TRBJ2-5; CDR3 DNA: TGCGCCAGCAGCCAAGAGACAGGTGACCAAGAGACCCAGTACTTC; CDR3 protein: CASSQETGDQETQYF
clone size: NA; V gene: TRBV29-1; D gene: TRBD1; J gene: TRBJ1-1; CDR3 DNA: TGCAGCGTCCAAGGACAGGGGAACACTGAAGCTTTCTTT; CDR3 protein: CSVQGQGNTEAFF
clone size: NA; V gene: TRBV13; D gene: TRBD1; J gene: TRBJ1-4; CDR3 DNA: TGTGCCAGCAGCTCTAGCCGACAGGGGCTACTGGACTATGAAAAACTGTTTTTT; CDR3 protein: CASSSSRQGLLDYEKLFF
clone size: NA; V gene: TRBV30; D gene: NA; J gene: TRBJ1-4; CDR3 DNA: TGTGCCTGGAGTATCTCCAGAAAACTGTTTTTT; CDR3 protein: CAWSISRKLFF
clone size: NA; V gene: TRBV4-3; D gene: TRBD1; J gene: TRBJ2-5; CDR3 DNA: TGCGCCAGCAGCCAACAACAGGGGACGGAGACCCAGTACTTC; CDR3 protein: CASSQQQGTETQYF
clone size: NA; V gene: TRBV6-5; D gene: TRBD1; J gene: TRBJ2-7; CDR3 DNA: TGTGCCAGCAGCCCGACAGGGAGCTACGAGCAGTACTTC; CDR3 protein: CASSPTGSYEQYF
clone size: NA; V gene: TRBV5-6; D gene: TRBD1; J gene: TRBJ1-1; CDR3 DNA: TGTGCCAGTTGGACAGGAGCCACTGAAGCTTTCTTT; CDR3 protein: CASWTGATEAFF
clone size: NA; V gene: TRBV6-4; D gene: NA; J gene: TRBJ1-1; CDR3 DNA: TGTGCCAGCAGTGTTGAGAACAGGGCGAACACTGAAGCTTTCTTT; CDR3 protein: CASSVENRANTEAFF
clone size: NA; V gene: TRBV29-1; D gene: NA; J gene: TRBJ1-2; CDR3 DNA: TGCAGCGTAAGGGACACGCGCTATGGCTACACCTTC; CDR3 protein: CSVRDTRYGYTF
clone size: NA; V gene: TRBV2; D gene: NA; J gene: TRBJ2-5; CDR3 DNA: TGTGCCAGCACTGGCCAGGCGAACTTTCAAGAGACCCAGTACTTC; CDR3 protein: CASTGQANFQETQYF
clone size: few; V gene: TRBV11-2; D gene: TRBD1; J gene: TRBJ2-2; CDR3 DNA: TGTGCCAGCAGCTTAGGGACAGGGGGCGGGAACACCGGGGAGCTGTTTTTT; CDR3 protein: CASSLGTGGGNTGELFF